This T cell receptor beta chain is drawn from a study of blood T cell repertoires in COVID-19. Whole-study context: COVID-19 samples, acute and convalescent, were from the United States, Italy and Spain. PBMCs, B-cell-depleted T cells, or T cells provided the cDNA or gDNA that made up the material.

With V trimmed by 0 bases and J by 5 bases, 8 bases remained unmatched. The CDR3 totals 18 residues. Per germline, CDR1 MGHRA and CDR2 YSYEKL. Study processing details: Scientists estimated how many nucleated cells there were by amplifying reference gene primers. The repertoire was sequenced with immunoSEQ multiplex PCR; TCRdb's copy has only in-frame clones and lacks some. Clonal size and the V and J genes are those of that table, whereas D and trimming came from the DNA. The profile covers tens of thousands of clones, with roughly nine tenths appearing a single time and about 5.3% taken by the ten largest.

This rearrangement joins TRBV4-1 to TRBJ2-5; TRBD2 matches 14 bases. Sequencing was performed on peripheral blood. The TCR originated in a man between 60 and 75 years old with active COVID-19. CDR3 amino acids: CASSQDSTSGRARETQYF. The CDR3 DNA is TGCGCCAGCAGCCAAGATTCGACTAGCGGGAGGGCCAGGGAGACCCAGTACTTC.